This is a list of T cell receptor beta chains from one sample in a study of cytomegalovirus exposure and HLA in healthy donors. Sequencing used immunoSEQ multiplex PCR; TCRdb keeps in-frame clones, though not all of them. Of 150,000 to 200,000 clones listed, 60% to 80% were seen once; the top ten hold about 10%. What was sequenced was PBMCs. The origin of the receptors is a man aged 18 to 30 in good health and CMV-seropositive. The CDR3 runs from the conserved cysteine through the conserved F or W. D genes are given only for firm matches. Size is omitted from some rows. Given values are once, few, many or a class for expanded clones.

abundance	j_gene	d_gene	v_gene	CDR3aa	CDR3nt
-	TRBJ2-1	-	TRBV28	CASSLFGTRHYNEQFF	TGTGCCAGCAGTTTATTCGGGACTCGACACTACAATGAGCAGTTCTTC
-	TRBJ2-3	-	TRBV19	CASSIRRGGTSTDTQYF	TGTGCCAGTAGTATACGGCGGGGCGGGACCAGCACAGATACGCAGTATTTT
-	TRBJ2-2	TRBD2	TRBV7-9	CSSSPRLAGGTNTGELFF	TGTTCCAGCAGCCCACGGCTAGCGGGAGGGACAAACACCGGGGAGCTGTTTTTT
-	TRBJ1-1	-	TRBV19	CASQKGEVNTEAFF	TGTGCCAGTCAAAAAGGGGAGGTGAACACTGAAGCTTTCTTT
-	TRBJ2-2	-	TRBV18	CASSPVRLNTGELFF	TGTGCCAGCTCACCGGTGAGGCTGAACACCGGGGAGCTGTTTTTT
-	TRBJ2-1	-	TRBV29-1	CSVEAWTENNEQFF	TGCAGCGTTGAGGCCTGGACAGAGAACAATGAGCAGTTCTTC
-	TRBJ1-5	-	TRBV10-3	CAISEGQSNQPQHF	TGTGCCATCAGTGAGGGACAGAGCAATCAGCCCCAGCATTTT
few	TRBJ2-1	-	TRBV7-8	CASSHREYNEQFF	TGTGCCAGCAGCCACAGAGAGTACAATGAGCAGTTCTTC
-	TRBJ2-2	TRBD2	TRBV10-2	CASSDLPGGERPGELFF	TGCGCCAGCAGTGATCTTCCCGGGGGGGAGCGCCCCGGGGAGCTGTTTTTT
-	TRBJ1-3	TRBD1	TRBV29-1	CSAKGGLSGNTIYF	TGCAGCGCCAAAGGGGGCCTCTCTGGAAACACCATATATTTT
-	TRBJ1-1	-	TRBV6-6	CASSYSGAGTEAFF	TGTGCCAGCAGTTACTCGGGGGCCGGGACTGAAGCTTTCTTT
-	TRBJ2-5	TRBD2	TRBV4-2	CASSQDASGRLGEQYF	TGTGCCAGCAGCCAAGATGCAAGCGGGAGGCTGGGGGAGCAGTACTTC
few	TRBJ2-3	TRBD2	TRBV6-6	CASSYSNSGGTDTQYF	TGTGCCAGCAGTTACTCAAACAGCGGGGGCACAGATACGCAGTATTTT
-	TRBJ2-7	TRBD2	TRBV5-1	CASSLAGGEQYF	TGCGCCAGCAGCTTGGCCGGGGGGGAGCAGTACTTC
-	TRBJ2-1	-	TRBV9	CASSVHTGISSYNEQFF	TGTGCCAGCAGCGTTCACACAGGGATTAGCTCCTACAATGAGCAGTTCTTC
-	TRBJ1-1	-	TRBV27	CASSFRRGLNTEAFF	TGTGCCAGCAGTTTTCGTAGGGGATTGAACACTGAAGCTTTCTTT
-	TRBJ2-7	TRBD2	TRBV9	CASSVGSGSFYEQYF	TGTGCCAGCAGCGTAGGCAGCGGGAGCTTCTACGAGCAGTACTTC
once	TRBJ2-5	-	TRBV9	CASSVEGNGETQYF	TGTGCCAGCAGCGTGGAGGGGAACGGGGAGACCCAGTACTTC
-	TRBJ2-1	-	TRBV10-2	CASRSTSVNEQFF	TGCGCCAGCAGATCGACTAGTGTGAATGAGCAGTTCTTC
-	TRBJ1-3	-	TRBV4-1	CASSQEVAPPGSGNTIYF	TGCGCCAGCAGCCAAGAGGTGGCCCCCCCGGGGTCTGGAAACACCATATATTTT
-	TRBJ2-1	-	TRBV6-5	CASRDVWRNEQFF	TGTGCCAGCAGGGACGTGTGGAGGAATGAGCAGTTCTTC